These 7 T cell receptor beta chains originate from one sample sequenced in a study of OX40 agonist ivuxolimab in advanced cancers. The library was built by means of the immunoSEQ multiplex PCR assay. This is the immuneACCESS table as TCRdb keeps it, with only in-frame sequences that have V and J called. A part of the clones is gone; compared with another copy, unresolved V genes explain less than half, and the rest is unexplained. This sample comprises tens of thousands of clones, around 94% of them detected only once. Over 8.5% of the sample is held by the ten biggest clonotypes. The starting material was CD4+ or CD8+ T cells sorted from blood, obtained in a trial of the OX40 agonist ivuxolimab. The receptor source for this set is an adult with an advanced solid tumor such as melanoma, head and neck, liver or kidney cancer.

This clone was observed once. The chain is built from TRBV27 and TRBJ2-1; a possible D gene is TRBD1 (6 bases). CDR3 length: 15 residues. V was pared by 4 bases and J by 2 bases, with 12 bases between. Germline-derived CDR1 and CDR2 are MNHEY and SMNVEV (reference sequence). CDR3 DNA sequence: TGTGCCAGCAGTTCTCAGGGGAGACCCTACAATGAGCAGTTCTTC. Residues: CASSSQGRPYNEQFF.

The chain uses TRBV19 and TRBJ2-2; tentative D call: TRBD1 (6 bases). V lost 8 bases, J lost 3 bases, and 13 bases lay in between. Per the germline V gene, CDR1 is LNHDA and CDR2 is SQIVND (reference sequence). The CDR3 contains 14 residues. The CDR3 here is CASWLPGDTGELFF. The DNA for the CDR3 is TGTGCCAGTTGGCTTCCAGGGGACACCGGGGAGCTGTTTTTT.

The chain has TRBV28 and TRBJ2-5, with D perhaps TRBD2 (7 bases). The CDR3 totals 18 residues. V lost 6 bases and J lost 5, with 28 bases in between. The germline V gene has CDR1 MDHEN and CDR2 SYDVKM. The CDR3 sequence is CASSRLGAGDPHMETQYF. In DNA, the CDR3 is TGTGCCAGCAGCCGCTTGGGGGCGGGAGACCCTCATATGGAGACCCAGTACTTC.

The chain is built from TRBV15 and TRBJ1-6, with D possibly TRBD1 on 6 matching bases. Germline assignment: CDR1 LNHNV and CDR2 YYDKDF (reference sequence). There are 14 residues in the CDR3. With 5 bases removed from V and 6 bases from J, the gap between germline ends came to 11 bases. CDR3 bases: TGTGCCACCAGCGGTCTGGGGGCTAATTCACCCCTCCACTTT. This encodes CATSGLGANSPLHF.

The chain recombines TRBV7-9 with TRBJ2-3; the D is unclear. Trimming took off 5 bases at V and 1 base at J, with 10 bases between the two ends. The germline gives CDR1 SEHNR, CDR2 FQNEAQ (reference sequence). There are 14 residues in the CDR3. CDR3 nucleotide sequence: TGTGCCAGCAGCCCTGGGCCAGGCACAGATACGCAGTATTTT. It yields the protein CASSPGPGTDTQYF.

V usage is TRBV28 and J usage is TRBJ1-2, with unresolved D. V was cut by 1 base and J by 5 bases, with 11 bases left in between. This CDR3 is built from 14 residues. Germline CDR1 and CDR2: MDHEN and SYDVKM. The CDR3 loop reads CASSLYAVWYGYTF. The CDR3 nucleotides are TGTGCCAGCAGTTTATATGCCGTCTGGTATGGCTACACCTTC.

Only a few counts were recorded for this clone. This chain links TRBV14 with TRBJ1-2, with unresolved D. V lost 3 bases to trimming and J lost 4 bases, with 9 bases between them. The CDR3 has 13 residues. Germline V gives CDR1 SGHDN, CDR2 FVKESK. Here the CDR3 DNA reads TGTGCCAGCAGCCACGGCGGAGTCTATGGCTACACCTTC. Protein product: CASSHGGVYGYTF. The variable domain in full, with the rest retrieved from reference TRBV14 and TRBJ1-2, is EAGVTQFPSHSVIEKGQTVTLRCDPISGHDNLYWYRRVMGKEIKFLLHFVKESKQDESGMPNNRFLAERTGGTYSTLKVQPAELEDSGVYFCASSHGGVYGYTFGSGTRLTVV.